This T cell receptor (beta chain) was retrieved from a study of siplizumab effects on memory and regulatory T cells. Profiling relied on immunoSEQ multiplex PCR, and the TCRdb table lists in-frame clones only, not all of them. The table lists 640 or so clones, 72% of them singletons, with around 76% in the top ten. Researchers maintained the mixed lymphocyte reaction cells in coculture at 37°C for six to seven days. Points on this clone: Its antigen is still unknown.

Between the trimmed V and J ends, which lost 2 bases and 7 bases, there was a span of 11 bases. Germline-derived CDR1 and CDR2 are MNHEY and SVGAGI. CDR3 length equals 14 residues. Sequencing was performed on CFSE-low (dividing) CD8+ T cells sorted from an allogeneic mixed lymphocyte reaction. V usage is TRBV6-5 and J usage is TRBJ1-4, with D possibly matching TRBD1 (5 bases). This receptor was identified in a human donor in good health; the cells came from an allogeneic mixed lymphocyte reaction. Some clones in this sample may be carry-over from other donors' samples. The CDR3 sequence: CASSYMTGAEKLFF. The CDR3 nucleotides read TGTGCCAGCAGTTACATGACCGGGGCTGAAAAACTGTTTTTT.